This record looks at one TCR beta chain sequence and its context. J was trimmed by 6 bases and V by 5 bases; bases with no gene match: 11. The CDR3 loop spans 16 amino acids. Germline lookup yields CDR1 SEHNR and CDR2 FQNEAQ (reference sequence). These data are taken from a study of blood T cell repertoires in COVID-19. Clones were sequenced by immunoSEQ multiplex PCR, and TCRdb holds only the in-frame ones, with some missing. The sample consists of tens of thousands of clones, approximately 90% of them appearing once. The J gene is TRBJ2-2, the V gene TRBV7-9; TRBD1 agrees at 8 bases. Sample: peripheral blood. This sequence was found in a woman of 80 years or more with acute or convalescent COVID-19. The CDR3 sequence: CASSPRGQGVAGELFF. The CDR3 DNA sequence: TGTGCCAGCAGCCCGCGTGGACAGGGCGTCGCCGGGGAGCTGTTTTTT.